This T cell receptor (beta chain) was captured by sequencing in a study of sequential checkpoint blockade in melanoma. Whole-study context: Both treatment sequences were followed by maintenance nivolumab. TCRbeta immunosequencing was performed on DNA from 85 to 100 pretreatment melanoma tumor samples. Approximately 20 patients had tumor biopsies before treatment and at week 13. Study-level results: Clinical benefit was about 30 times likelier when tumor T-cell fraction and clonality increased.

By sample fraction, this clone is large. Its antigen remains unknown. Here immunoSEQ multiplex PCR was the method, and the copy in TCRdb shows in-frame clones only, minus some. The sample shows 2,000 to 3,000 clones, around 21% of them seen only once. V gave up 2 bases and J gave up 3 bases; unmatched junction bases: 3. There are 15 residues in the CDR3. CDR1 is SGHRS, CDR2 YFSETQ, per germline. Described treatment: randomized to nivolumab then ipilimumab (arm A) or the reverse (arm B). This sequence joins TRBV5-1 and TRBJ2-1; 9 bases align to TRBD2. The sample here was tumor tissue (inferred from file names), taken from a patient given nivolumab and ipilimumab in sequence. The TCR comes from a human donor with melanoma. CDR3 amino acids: CASSFSGSDYNEQFF. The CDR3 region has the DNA TGCGCCAGCAGCTTTAGCGGGAGCGACTACAATGAGCAGTTCTTC.